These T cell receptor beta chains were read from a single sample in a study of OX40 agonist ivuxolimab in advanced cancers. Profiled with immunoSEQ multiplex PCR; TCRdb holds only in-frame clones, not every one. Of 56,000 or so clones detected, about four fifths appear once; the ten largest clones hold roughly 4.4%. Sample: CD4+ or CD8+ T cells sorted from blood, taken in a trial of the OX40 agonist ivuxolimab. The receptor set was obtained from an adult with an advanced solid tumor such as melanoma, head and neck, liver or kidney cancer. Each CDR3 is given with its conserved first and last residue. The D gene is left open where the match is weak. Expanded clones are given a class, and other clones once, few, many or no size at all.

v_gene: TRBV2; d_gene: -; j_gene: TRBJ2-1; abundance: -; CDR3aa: CASSLGGYNEQFF; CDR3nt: TGTGCCAGCAGTCTTGGGGGCTACAATGAGCAGTTCTTC
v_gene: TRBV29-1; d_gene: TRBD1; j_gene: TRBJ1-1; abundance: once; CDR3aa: CSVERQGNTEAFF; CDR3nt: TGCAGCGTTGAAAGACAGGGGAACACTGAAGCTTTCTTT
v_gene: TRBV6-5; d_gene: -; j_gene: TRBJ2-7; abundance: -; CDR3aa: CASSYSLQGDSYEQYF; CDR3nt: TGTGCCAGCAGTTACTCTCTACAGGGTGACTCCTACGAGCAGTACTTC
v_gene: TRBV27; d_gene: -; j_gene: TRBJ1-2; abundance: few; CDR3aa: CASSAGFHLYGYTF; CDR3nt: TGTGCCAGCAGTGCGGGGTTTCATCTATATGGCTACACCTTC
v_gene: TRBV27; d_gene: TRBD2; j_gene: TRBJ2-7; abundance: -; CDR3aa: CASSPGGSSYEQYF; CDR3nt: TGTGCCAGCAGTCCCGGCGGGAGCTCCTACGAGCAGTACTTC
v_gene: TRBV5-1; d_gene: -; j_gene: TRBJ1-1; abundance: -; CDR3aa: CASSLGQTNTEAFF; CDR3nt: TGCGCCAGCAGCTTGGGACAGACGAACACTGAAGCTTTCTTT
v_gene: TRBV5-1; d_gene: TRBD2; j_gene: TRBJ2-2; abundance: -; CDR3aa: CASSLVSSGSTGELFF; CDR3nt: TGCGCCAGCAGCTTGGTCAGTAGCGGGAGTACCGGGGAGCTGTTTTTT
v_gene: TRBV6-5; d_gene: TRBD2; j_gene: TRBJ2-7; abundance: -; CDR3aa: CASGLAYEQYF; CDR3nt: TGTGCCAGCGGACTAGCATACGAGCAGTACTTC
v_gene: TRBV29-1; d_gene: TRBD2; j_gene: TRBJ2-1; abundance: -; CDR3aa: CSVEVRVLAGSDEQFF; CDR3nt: TGCAGCGTTGAAGTTCGGGTACTAGCGGGAAGCGATGAGCAGTTCTTC
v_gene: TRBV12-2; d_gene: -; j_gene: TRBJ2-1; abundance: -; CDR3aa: CASRLAPLAGRPGELYNEQFF; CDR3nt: TGTGCAAGTCGCTTAGCGCCTCTAGCGGGGAGGCCGGGGGAGCTCTACAATGAGCAGTTCTTC
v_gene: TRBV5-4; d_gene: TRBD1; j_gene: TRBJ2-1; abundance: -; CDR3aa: CASSKGQSSSYNEQFF; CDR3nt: TGTGCCAGCAGCAAGGGACAGAGTAGCTCCTACAATGAGCAGTTCTTC
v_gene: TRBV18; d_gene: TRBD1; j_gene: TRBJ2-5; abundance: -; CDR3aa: CASSAGQGVETQYF; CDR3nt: TGTGCCAGCTCAGCAGGACAGGGCGTGGAGACCCAGTACTTC
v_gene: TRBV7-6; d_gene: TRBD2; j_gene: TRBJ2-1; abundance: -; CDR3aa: CASSRDPGRLREGFF; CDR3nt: TGTGCCAGCAGCCGAGACCCCGGAAGGTTGCGGGAGGGGTTCTTC
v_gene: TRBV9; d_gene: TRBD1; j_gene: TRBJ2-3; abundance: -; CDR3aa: CASSVGTGSTTDTQYF; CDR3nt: TGTGCCAGCAGCGTAGGGACAGGGTCAACCACAGATACGCAGTATTTT
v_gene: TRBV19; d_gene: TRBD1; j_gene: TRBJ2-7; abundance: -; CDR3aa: CASSNLGQDYEQYF; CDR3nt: TGTGCCAGTAGTAACTTGGGACAGGACTACGAGCAGTACTTC
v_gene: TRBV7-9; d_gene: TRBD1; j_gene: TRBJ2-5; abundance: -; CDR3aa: CASSLGDRQKETQYF; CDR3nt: TGTGCCAGCAGCTTAGGGGACAGGCAAAAAGAGACCCAGTACTTC